The clone carrying this T cell receptor (beta chain) has a count of ten or more. Antigen: not known. The TCR library protocol was used to attach unique molecular identifiers. These identifiers were attached to individual cDNA molecules. TCRdb redid the calling of the 5' RACE reads with MiXCR, one entry per CDR3 protein. The table has approximately 77,000 distinct CDR3 sequences, approximately 5% seen once. The ends lost 0 bases at V and 5 bases at J; junction bases unmatched: 9. Germline lookup yields CDR1 MNHEY and CDR2 SVGAGI. The CDR3 totals 16 residues. This entry is derived from a study of early T cells in non-severe SARS-CoV-2 infection. Whole-study context: Chains were unpaired, as sequencing was done on bulk RNA from unsorted whole blood.

Broader study findings: Clonotype matching in VDJdb favored anti-spike CD8 responses and did not capture private and CD4 specificities.

The receptor was isolated from an adult who was a healthcare worker with PCR-confirmed SARS-CoV-2 infection or an uninfected control (not recorded which). The sequencing used whole blood, collected at baseline. This chain uses TRBV6-5 with TRBJ2-7; 8 bases match TRBD1. The CDR3 DNA sequence: TGTGCCAGCAGTTACTCCGAGGGACAGGCTGTCGACGAGCAGTACTTC. As protein: CASSYSEGQAVDEQYF.